This T cell receptor (beta chain) is from a study of vaccination and CD4 T cells after COVID-19. The treatment denotes: roughly 10-day PBMC culture with coronavirus spike peptide pools or control peptides (ViraFEST assay). This clonotype showed up just once. What it recognizes is unknown. Sequencing of cultured CD4+ T cell DNA used the Oncomine TCR Beta short-read assay. In TCRdb, the PCR reads were re-called with MiXCR into one record per CDR3 protein. Altogether about 15,000 distinct CDR3 sequences are present, around 70% being singletons, with the ten largest covering 15% to 20%. This receptor was identified in a human donor who had recovered from COVID-19. Material for sequencing was CD4+ T cells from blood, cultured in vitro.

This chain's CDR3 is CASSTRQGDGYTF. CDR3 in DNA: TGTGCCAGCAGCACCCGACAGGGAGATGGCTACACCTTC. The genes are TRBV7-2 and TRBJ1-2; 7 nucleotides align to TRBD1. Germline V gene data show CDR1 as SGHTA and CDR2 as FQGNSA. The CDR3 loop spans 13 amino acids. The V segment lost 5 bases and the J segment 6 bases; nucleotides outside the gene matches: 6.